This entry describes one TCR beta chain. Repertoires were generated with immunoSEQ multiplex PCR, while TCRdb's copy carries only in-frame clones and drops some. This sample carries about 2.4 million clones, roughly nine tenths of them seen once, and the ten largest clones take around 0.14%. The sample is drawn from a study of shared clonotypes between healthy human individuals. In germline, CDR1 is SQVTM, CDR2 ANQGSEA. The CDR3 consists of 13 residues. The trim removed 7 bases at V and 4 bases at J, leaving 5 bases unmatched. The gene calls are TRBV29-1 and TRBJ1-3, with TRBD1 matching 9 bases. The clonotype comes from a man between 18 and 29 years old in good health. The sequencing input was naive CD4+ T cells sorted from blood. Sample subset: CD45RA+ positively selected. CDR3 nucleotides: TGCAGCGCTGGACAGGGGTTAGGAAACACCATATATTTT. It translates to CSAGQGLGNTIYF.